The 16 T cell receptor beta chains below all came from one sample that was sequenced in a study of Ad26.COV2.S vaccination and SARS-CoV-2 variants. Sequencing used immunoSEQ multiplex PCR; TCRdb keeps in-frame clones, though not all of them. This table holds about 400,000 clones, roughly four fifths found once. Treatment defined: 19 received Ad26.COV2.S at low or high dose, single or two shots; 5 received placebo; per-sample allocation not given. The investigators took samples on day 63 after the first vaccine or placebo injection. The sample was peripheral blood, taken in a trial of Ad26.COV2.S vaccine versus placebo. These receptors all stem from a person between 18 and 65 years old who received the Ad26.COV2.S COVID-19 vaccine or a placebo.

The V and J genes are TRBV7-3 and TRBJ2-7; 8 positions agree with TRBD2. Germline CDR1 reads SGHTA; CDR2 reads FQGTGA. This CDR3 has 13 residues. Trimming removed 8 bases from V and 7 bases from J; junction bases left unmatched: 10. The CDR3 is CASGYSGSREQYF. For the CDR3, the DNA is TGTGCCAGCGGGTACAGCGGGAGCCGGGAGCAGTACTTC.

This clone was seen only a few times. The chain joins TRBV12-3 or TRBV12-4 to TRBJ2-1; unclear D gene. The V and J ends lost 5 bases and 6 bases respectively, with 8 bases between them. This CDR3 spans 12 amino acids. DNA of the CDR3: TGTGCCAGCAGTCCCTTCGGCAATGAGCAGTTCTTC. It encodes CASSPFGNEQFF.

The table lists this clone with a count of one. The chain couples TRBV29-1 to TRBJ2-7, with 7 bases lining up with TRBD1. This CDR3 has 13 residues. Germline CDR1 is SQVTM and CDR2 is ANQGSEA. Losses at the gene ends were 7 bases for V and 0 bases for J; bases not matched to a gene: 6. The chain's CDR3 is CSAIDRASYEQYF. The CDR3 nucleotides read TGCAGCGCTATCGACAGGGCCTCCTACGAGCAGTACTTC.

This clone has just a few counts. The gene calls are TRBV9 and TRBJ2-2; D tentatively reads TRBD1 or TRBD2 (6 bases each). The ends were cut back, 0 bases at V and 4 bases at J, with 10 bases in the middle. The CDR3 is 15 residues long. From germline, CDR1 is SGDLS and CDR2 YYNGEE. CDR3 sequence reads: CASSVAGAITGELFF. CDR3 DNA sequence: TGTGCCAGCAGCGTAGCGGGGGCGATCACCGGGGAGCTGTTTTTT.

This rearrangement joins TRBV3-1 (or the pseudogene TRBV3-2) to TRBJ1-1, with D unresolved. V lost 5 bases, J lost 8 bases, and 15 bases lay in between. The CDR3 totals 13 residues. Germline CDR1 and CDR2: LGHDT and YNNKEL (reference sequence). This CDR3 reads CASSSIGGPEAFF. The CDR3 DNA reads as TGTGCCAGCAGCAGCATCGGAGGGCCCGAAGCTTTCTTT.

V is TRBV11-2 and J is TRBJ2-2, with a possible D match to TRBD1 (5 bases). Per the germline V gene, CDR1 is SGHAT and CDR2 is FQNNGV. Deletions cut 6 bases from V and 8 bases from J, with 13 bases between. The CDR3 has 13 residues. CDR3 bases: TGTGCCAGCAGTCTTAACAGGCGAGGGGAGCTGTTTTTT. Protein: CASSLNRRGELFF.

The chain employs TRBV29-1 and TRBJ1-6; 10 nucleotides agree with TRBD1. V gave up 6 bases and J gave up 10 bases; unmatched junction bases: 6. This CDR3 has 13 amino acids. Germline values: CDR1 SQVTM, CDR2 ANQGSEA. The CDR3 coding sequence is TGCAGCGTGGGACAGGGGCTGGGGTCACCCCTCCACTTT. Amino acid sequence: CSVGQGLGSPLHF.

The rearrangement links TRBV6-5 to TRBJ2-1; 8 bases fit TRBD2. With 10 bases clipped from V and 0 bases from J, the junction kept 5 bases outside the gene matches. The CDR3 has 14 amino acids. Germline V gives CDR1 MNHEY, CDR2 SVGAGI. The CDR3 loop is CATASGSSYNEQFF. CDR3 sequence (DNA): TGTGCCACCGCGAGCGGGAGCTCCTACAATGAGCAGTTCTTC.

This clone has a handful of counts. The rearrangement links TRBV9 to TRBJ1-2, with D possibly TRBD1 on 5 matching bases. Germline V gene sequence: CDR1 SGDLS, CDR2 YYNGEE. Trimming took off 0 bases at V and 7 bases at J, with 16 bases between the two ends. The length of the CDR3 is 15 residues. CDR3 in amino acids: CASSVASASGGGYTF. Written as DNA, the CDR3 is TGTGCCAGCAGCGTAGCTAGTGCGTCGGGGGGTGGCTACACCTTC.

This clone appeared many times. Other DNA sequences in the sample encode the same CDR3. V and J are TRBV5-1 and TRBJ1-1; D unclear. CDR1 is SGHRS, CDR2 YFSETQ, per germline. There are 13 residues in the CDR3. Trimming pared 4 bases from V and 1 base from J, leaving 8 bases between. As DNA, the CDR3 is TGCGCCAGCAGCCCGGACGGGAACACTGAAGCTTTCTTT. This translates into CASSPDGNTEAFF.

The CDR3 nucleotides read TGTGCCAGCAGCGGACGGACAGGGGGCTGGGGCTACACCTTC. Amino acid sequence: CASSGRTGGWGYTF. V is TRBV9 and J is TRBJ1-2; 11 nucleotides line up with TRBD1. V trimming: 3 bases; J trimming: 8 bases; junction bases outside the gene matches: 6. This CDR3 has 14 amino acids. Per germline, CDR1 SGDLS and CDR2 YYNGEE.

The rearrangement links TRBV29-1 to TRBJ2-5; the match to TRBD2 covers 9 bases. Losses at the gene ends were 3 bases for V and 2 bases for J; bases not matched to a gene: 10. Germline V gene sequence: CDR1 SQVTM, CDR2 ANQGSEA. The CDR3 extends over 16 amino acids. The CDR3 here is CSVEFSSLAGQETQYF. The CDR3 DNA follows: TGCAGCGTTGAGTTCTCCAGCCTAGCGGGACAAGAGACCCAGTACTTC.

This chain uses TRBV20-1 with TRBJ2-1; possible D gene TRBD1, 5 bases. The CDR3 is 11 residues long. Trimming shortened V by 6 bases and J by 4 bases, and 7 bases separated the two germline ends. Per the germline V gene, CDR1 is DFQATT and CDR2 is SNEGSKA (reference sequence). CDR3 protein: CSATAYNEQFF. The CDR3 DNA reads TGCAGTGCGACAGCTTACAATGAGCAGTTCTTC.

The chain has TRBV7-9 and TRBJ2-7, with 10 bases fitting TRBD2. The CDR3 totals 17 residues. Losses at the gene ends were 5 bases for V and 0 bases for J; bases not matched to a gene: 10. CDR1 is SEHNR and CDR2 is FQNEAQ in the germline V gene (reference sequence). The CDR3 here is CASSGGLAASISYEQYF. CDR3 DNA: TGTGCCAGCAGCGGCGGACTAGCGGCCTCCATCTCCTACGAGCAGTACTTC.

The rearrangement uses TRBV27 and TRBJ2-7, with D possibly matching TRBD2 (7 bases). This CDR3 is 14 amino acids long. From germline, CDR1 is MNHEY and CDR2 SMNVEV (reference sequence). V was shortened by 5 bases and J by 5 bases, with 16 bases between the two germline ends. CDR3 sequence (DNA): TGTGCCAGCAGTCTGGGGGGGGCGCAAAACGAGCAGTACTTC. It translates to CASSLGGAQNEQYF.

This clone has a single count. The chain uses TRBV5-1 and TRBJ2-4; 9 nucleotides agree with TRBD2. The trim removed 6 bases at V and 8 bases at J, leaving 9 bases unmatched. This CDR3 is 14 amino acids long. Germline lookup yields CDR1 SGHRS and CDR2 YFSETQ. In DNA form, the CDR3 reads TGCGCCAGCAAGGAGGGACTAGCTATGGACATTCAGTACTTC. Amino acid sequence: CASKEGLAMDIQYF.